This TCR beta chain was recovered during a study of cytomegalovirus exposure and HLA in healthy donors. Regarding this clone: What it binds is unknown.

Clones were sequenced by immunoSEQ multiplex PCR, and TCRdb holds only the in-frame ones, with some missing. The sample contains about 130,000 clones, approximately 95% of which appear only once. Study results and caveats: Reported performance of the classifier showed diagnosis of cytomegalovirus status with high specificity and sensitivity. Among TCR sequences, most were rare, though some public TCRs appeared in many donors.

CDR1 MNHEY and CDR2 SMNVEV come from the germline V gene (reference sequence). This CDR3 has 14 amino acids. The J segment lost 4 bases and the V segment lost 4 bases, leaving 5 bases of the junction unmatched. Sequencing was done on a sample of PBMCs. The chain is built from TRBV27 and TRBJ2-7, with 9 bases identical to TRBD1. The receptor comes from a man between 18 and 35 years old in good health and CMV-seronegative. This CDR3 is CASSSYRGLYEQYF. DNA for the CDR3: TGTGCCAGCAGTTCTTACAGGGGGCTGTACGAGCAGTACTTC.